The 15 T cell receptor beta chains in this list originate from one sample, sequenced in a study of Ad26.COV2.S vaccination and SARS-CoV-2 variants. This table comes from immunoSEQ multiplex PCR, and its TCRdb copy is limited to in-frame clones, with some not included. The repertoire holds fewer than 600,000 clones, with 80% to 90% as singletons. Indicated treatment: some 20 received Ad26.COV2.S at low or high dose, single or two shots; roughly 5 received placebo; per-sample allocation not given. Sample collection was performed on day 63 after the first vaccine or placebo injection. The sample in question was peripheral blood, obtained in a trial of Ad26.COV2.S vaccine versus placebo. These receptors originate from a person between 18 and 65 years old who received the Ad26.COV2.S COVID-19 vaccine or a placebo.

The chain recombines TRBV6-4 with TRBJ2-1, with 11 bases matching TRBD2. The length of the CDR3 is 15 residues. V was pared by 6 bases and J by 8 bases, with 9 bases of the junction left unmatched. The V gene's germline CDR1 is MRHNA and CDR2 SNTAGT. The CDR3 is CASSRTSGPPHEQFF. As DNA, the CDR3 is TGTGCCAGCAGCCGGACTAGCGGGCCACCGCATGAGCAGTTCTTC.

The rearrangement joins TRBV7-2 to TRBJ2-7, with no clear D. With 0 bases removed from V and 0 bases from J, the gap between germline ends came to 12 bases. The CDR3 covers 16 residues. Per germline, CDR1 SGHTA and CDR2 FQGNSA. The CDR3 DNA reads as TGTGCCAGCAGCTTAGCTGGAATCGATGGCTCCTACGAGCAGTACTTC. Its translation is CASSLAGIDGSYEQYF.

The genes are TRBV7-6 and TRBJ2-2; unclear D gene. CDR1 and CDR2 (germline): SGHVS, FNYEAQ. V was shortened by 0 bases and J by 6 bases, with 2 bases between the two germline ends. The CDR3 is made up of 12 amino acids. The CDR3 bases are TGTGCCAGCAGCTTAGCCGCCGGGGAGCTGTTTTTT. It yields the protein CASSLAAGELFF.

V usage is TRBV28 and J usage is TRBJ2-1, with D hard to call. This CDR3 has 11 residues. CDR1 MDHEN and CDR2 SYDVKM come from the germline V gene. Trimming cost V 2 bases and J 8 bases, with 4 bases left between them. DNA for the CDR3: TGTGCCAGCAGTTTAGACCATGAGCAGTTCTTC. Amino acids: CASSLDHEQFF.

The rearrangement uses TRBV27 and TRBJ1-6; no clear D gene. The CDR3 totals 17 residues. Trimming pared 3 bases from V and 14 bases from J, leaving 26 bases between. Looked up from germline, CDR1 is MNHEY and CDR2 is SMNVEV (reference sequence). CDR3 sequence (DNA): TGTGCCAGCAGTTTCCGCCTGGCGAGGACCGCCGCTTTTTCCCTCCACTTT. Protein: CASSFRLARTAAFSLHF.

As to this clone: The identical CDR3 is also encoded by other nucleotide sequences in the sample. The rearrangement links TRBV6-5 to TRBJ2-3; D gene unclear. The CDR3 runs 14 residues. V lost 0 bases, J lost 1 base, and 5 bases lay in between. Germline V lookup: CDR1 MNHEY, CDR2 SVGAGI. CDR3: CASSYSIGTDTQYF. The CDR3, as DNA: TGTGCCAGCAGTTACTCGATCGGCACAGATACGCAGTATTTT.

This sequence joins TRBV13 and TRBJ2-3; no clear D gene. Trimming pared 5 bases from V and 0 bases from J, leaving 18 bases between. This CDR3 region has 17 residues. Germline lookup yields CDR1 PRHDT and CDR2 FYEKMQ (reference sequence). The CDR3 nucleotides read TGTGCCAGCAGCAGCACCGTAGGTCGGGCTAGCACAGATACGCAGTATTTT. Its protein is CASSSTVGRASTDTQYF.

The V call is TRBV28, the J call TRBJ2-7, with TRBD2 as a possible D gene (5 bases). Trimming removed 3 bases from V and 4 bases from J, with 10 bases in between. The CDR3 contains 13 residues. Germline CDR1 is MDHEN and CDR2 is SYDVKM. CDR3 nucleotide sequence: TGTGCCAGCAGTTTGGGAGCCCATTACGAGCAGTACTTC. It translates to CASSLGAHYEQYF.

The rearrangement links TRBV7-2 to TRBJ1-5, with TRBD1 as a possible D gene (5 bases). Trimming cost V 5 bases and J 9 bases, with 17 bases left between them. Germline CDR1 and CDR2: SGHTA and FQGNSA. The CDR3 extends over 14 amino acids. The CDR3 region is CASSLDGANRPQHF. CDR3 bases: TGTGCCAGCAGCCTTGACGGGGCTAATAGGCCCCAGCATTTT.

Only a few counts were recorded for this clone. The gene calls are TRBV14 and TRBJ2-7; D is ambiguous. Per the germline V gene, CDR1 is SGHDN and CDR2 is FVKESK. Trimming removed 4 bases from V and 5 bases from J, with 12 bases in between. The CDR3 runs 13 residues. The CDR3 sequence: CASSPRNLNEQYF. CDR3 bases: TGTGCCAGCAGCCCCAGGAATCTCAACGAGCAGTACTTC.

This clone was counted once. CDR3 in amino acids: CSASTRETQYF. As DNA, the CDR3 is TGCAGTGCTAGTACCCGAGAGACCCAGTACTTC. The gene calls are TRBV20-1 and TRBJ2-5; no definite D call. The CDR3 consists of 11 residues. V lost 3 bases and J 4 bases, leaving 6 bases between the germline ends. Germline CDR1 and CDR2: DFQATT and SNEGSKA (reference sequence).

V usage is TRBV6-5 and J usage is TRBJ1-2; D remains ambiguous. This CDR3 contains 12 residues. Trimming removed 2 bases from V and 8 bases from J, with 9 bases in between. Germline V gives CDR1 MNHEY, CDR2 SVGAGI. The CDR3 sequence: CASSYIGGGYTF. The CDR3, as DNA: TGTGCCAGCAGTTACATAGGAGGAGGCTACACCTTC.

The chain carries TRBV15 and TRBJ2-2; perhaps TRBD1 as D (7 bases). CDR3 length: 19 amino acids. Trimming cost V 0 bases and J 8 bases, with 25 bases left between them. Germline CDR1 reads LNHNV; CDR2 reads YYDKDF (reference sequence). In DNA, the CDR3 is TGTGCCACCAGCAGAGATCTTTCGCGGGTGACAGGGACTGTAGGGGAGCTGTTTTTT. This translates into CATSRDLSRVTGTVGELFF.

The chain combines TRBV3-1 (or the pseudogene TRBV3-2) with TRBJ2-7, with TRBD2 identical over 8 bases. This CDR3 is built from 14 residues. The V gene's germline CDR1 is LGHDT and CDR2 YNNKEL (reference sequence). V lost 2 bases to trimming and J lost 1 base; unmatched junction nucleotides: 1. The CDR3 DNA sequence: TGTGCCAGCAGCCAAACTAGCGGATCCTACGAGCAGTACTTC. Amino acids: CASSQTSGSYEQYF.

The J gene is TRBJ1-1, the V gene TRBV30; D uncertain. The V gene's germline CDR1 is GTSNPN and CDR2 SVGIG (reference sequence). The CDR3 consists of 13 residues. The V end lost 2 bases, the J end lost 4 bases, and 11 bases lay between the germline ends. The CDR3 DNA reads TGTGCCTGGAGTTCTCACGCTACCACTGAAGCTTTCTTT. Amino acids: CAWSSHATTEAFF. Drawing the rest from reference TRBV30 and TRBJ1-1, the complete variable domain is SQTIHQWPATLVQPVGSPLSLECTVEGTSNPNLYWYRQAAGRGLQLLFYSVGIGQISSEVPQNLSASRPQDRQFILSSKKLLLSDSGFYLCAWSSHATTEAFFGQGTRLTVV.